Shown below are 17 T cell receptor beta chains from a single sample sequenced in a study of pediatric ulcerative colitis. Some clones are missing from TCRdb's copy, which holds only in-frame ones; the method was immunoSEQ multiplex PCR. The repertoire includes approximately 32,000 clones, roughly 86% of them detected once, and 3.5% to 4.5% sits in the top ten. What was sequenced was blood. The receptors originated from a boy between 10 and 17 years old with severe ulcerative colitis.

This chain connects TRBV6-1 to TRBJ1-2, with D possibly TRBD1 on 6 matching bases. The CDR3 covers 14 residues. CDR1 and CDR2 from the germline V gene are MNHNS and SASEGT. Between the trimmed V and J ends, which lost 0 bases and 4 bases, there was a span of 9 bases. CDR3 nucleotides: TGTGCCAGCAGTGAAGCCAGGGGTAGCTATGGCTACACCTTC. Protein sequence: CASSEARGSYGYTF.

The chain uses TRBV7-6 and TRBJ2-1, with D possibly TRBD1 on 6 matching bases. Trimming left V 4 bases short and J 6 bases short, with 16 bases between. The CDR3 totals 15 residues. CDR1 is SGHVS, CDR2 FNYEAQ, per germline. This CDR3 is CASSSRDIPGNEQFF. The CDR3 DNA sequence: TGTGCCAGCAGCTCAAGGGACATACCGGGCAATGAGCAGTTCTTC.

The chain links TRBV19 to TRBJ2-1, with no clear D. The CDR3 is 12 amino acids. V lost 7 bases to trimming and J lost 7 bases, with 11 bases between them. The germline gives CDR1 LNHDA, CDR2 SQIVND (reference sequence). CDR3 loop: CASIGRGNEQFF. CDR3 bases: TGTGCCAGTATTGGCCGAGGAAATGAGCAGTTCTTC.

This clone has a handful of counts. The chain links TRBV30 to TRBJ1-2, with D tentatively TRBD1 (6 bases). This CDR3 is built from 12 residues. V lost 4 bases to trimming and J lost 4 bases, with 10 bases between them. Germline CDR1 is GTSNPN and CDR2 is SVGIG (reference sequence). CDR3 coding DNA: TGTGCCTGGAATAAGGGGGGCTATGGCTACACCTTC. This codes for CAWNKGGYGYTF.

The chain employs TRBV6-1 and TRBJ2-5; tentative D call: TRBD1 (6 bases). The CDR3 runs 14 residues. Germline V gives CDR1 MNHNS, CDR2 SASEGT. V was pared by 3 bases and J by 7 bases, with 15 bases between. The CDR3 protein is CASSEGQGWGTQYF. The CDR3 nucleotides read TGTGCCAGCAGTGAGGGCCAGGGGTGGGGGACCCAGTACTTC.

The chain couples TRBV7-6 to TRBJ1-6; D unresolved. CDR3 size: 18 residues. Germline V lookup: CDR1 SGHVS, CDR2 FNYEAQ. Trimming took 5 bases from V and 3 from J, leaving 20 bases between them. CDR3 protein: CASSPIVEVSLYNSPLHF. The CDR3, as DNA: TGTGCCAGCAGCCCTATAGTTGAGGTCTCTCTCTATAATTCACCCCTCCACTTT.

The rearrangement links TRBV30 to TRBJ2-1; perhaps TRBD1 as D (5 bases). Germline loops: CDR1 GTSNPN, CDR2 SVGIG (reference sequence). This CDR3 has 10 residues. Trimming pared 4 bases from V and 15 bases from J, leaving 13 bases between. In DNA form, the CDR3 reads TGTGCCTGGAAAGGGGTGAGGCTGTTCTTC. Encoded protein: CAWKGVRLFF.

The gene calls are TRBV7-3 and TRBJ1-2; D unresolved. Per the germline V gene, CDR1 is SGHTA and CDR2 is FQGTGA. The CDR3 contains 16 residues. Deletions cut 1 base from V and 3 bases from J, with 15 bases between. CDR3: CASSLRRAQLYYGYTF. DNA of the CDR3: TGTGCCAGCAGCTTAAGGAGGGCGCAATTGTACTATGGCTACACCTTC.

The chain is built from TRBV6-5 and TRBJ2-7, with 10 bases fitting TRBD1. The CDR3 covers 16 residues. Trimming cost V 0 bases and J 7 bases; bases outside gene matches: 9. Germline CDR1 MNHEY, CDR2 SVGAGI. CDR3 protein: CASSYSSGTGALEQYF. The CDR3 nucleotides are TGTGCCAGCAGTTACTCGTCCGGGACAGGGGCCCTGGAGCAGTACTTC.

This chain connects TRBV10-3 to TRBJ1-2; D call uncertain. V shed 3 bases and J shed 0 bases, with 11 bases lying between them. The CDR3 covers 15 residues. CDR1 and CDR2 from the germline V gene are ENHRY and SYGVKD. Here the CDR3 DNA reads TGTGCCATCAGTGAACTCACAGCCGCTAACTATGGCTACACCTTC. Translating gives CAISELTAANYGYTF.

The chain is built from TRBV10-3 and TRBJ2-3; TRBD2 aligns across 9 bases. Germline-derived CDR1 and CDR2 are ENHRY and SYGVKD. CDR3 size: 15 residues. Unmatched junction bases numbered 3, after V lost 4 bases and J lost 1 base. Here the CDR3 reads CAISGQRGGTDTQYF. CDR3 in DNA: TGTGCCATCAGTGGGCAGCGGGGGGGCACAGATACGCAGTATTTT.

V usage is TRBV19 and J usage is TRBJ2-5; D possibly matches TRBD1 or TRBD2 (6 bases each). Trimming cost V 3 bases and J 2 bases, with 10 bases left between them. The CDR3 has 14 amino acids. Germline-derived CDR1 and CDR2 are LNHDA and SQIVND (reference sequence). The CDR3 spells CASSMRGEQETQYF. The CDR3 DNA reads TGTGCCAGTAGTATGAGGGGGGAACAAGAGACCCAGTACTTC.

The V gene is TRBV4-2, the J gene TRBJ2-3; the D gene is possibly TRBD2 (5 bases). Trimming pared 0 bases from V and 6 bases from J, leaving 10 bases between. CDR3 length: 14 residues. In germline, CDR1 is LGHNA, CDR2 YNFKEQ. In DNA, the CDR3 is TGTGCCAGCAGCCAAGAGGACTCACCGGATACGCAGTATTTT. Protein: CASSQEDSPDTQYF.

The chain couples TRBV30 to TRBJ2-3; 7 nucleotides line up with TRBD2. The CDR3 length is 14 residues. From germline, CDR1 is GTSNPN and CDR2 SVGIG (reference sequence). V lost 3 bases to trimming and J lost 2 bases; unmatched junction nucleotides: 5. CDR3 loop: CAWSLAGDTDTQYF. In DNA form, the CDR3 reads TGTGCCTGGAGCCTGGCGGGGGACACAGATACGCAGTATTTT.

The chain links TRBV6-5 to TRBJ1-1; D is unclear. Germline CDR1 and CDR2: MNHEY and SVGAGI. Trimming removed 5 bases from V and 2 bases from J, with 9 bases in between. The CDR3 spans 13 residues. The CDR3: CASSTTINTEAFF. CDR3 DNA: TGTGCCAGCAGTACCACCATAAACACTGAAGCTTTCTTT.

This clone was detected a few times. The CDR3 protein is CASGERRRGSQPQHF. In nucleotides, the CDR3 is TGTGCCAGCGGGGAGAGGAGGAGGGGTAGTCAGCCCCAGCATTTT. The chain employs TRBV6-5 and TRBJ1-5; a weak D match, TRBD1 (5 bases). Germline V gives CDR1 MNHEY, CDR2 SVGAGI. The CDR3 has 15 amino acids. V gave up 8 bases and J gave up 6 bases, with 20 bases separating them.

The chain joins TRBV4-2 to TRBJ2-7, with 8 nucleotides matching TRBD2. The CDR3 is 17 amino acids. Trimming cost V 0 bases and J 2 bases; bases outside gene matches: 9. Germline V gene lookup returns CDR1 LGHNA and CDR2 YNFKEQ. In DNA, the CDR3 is TGTGCCAGCAGCCAAGAAGTCACGGGACTAGTTACCTACGAGCAGTACTTC. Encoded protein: CASSQEVTGLVTYEQYF.